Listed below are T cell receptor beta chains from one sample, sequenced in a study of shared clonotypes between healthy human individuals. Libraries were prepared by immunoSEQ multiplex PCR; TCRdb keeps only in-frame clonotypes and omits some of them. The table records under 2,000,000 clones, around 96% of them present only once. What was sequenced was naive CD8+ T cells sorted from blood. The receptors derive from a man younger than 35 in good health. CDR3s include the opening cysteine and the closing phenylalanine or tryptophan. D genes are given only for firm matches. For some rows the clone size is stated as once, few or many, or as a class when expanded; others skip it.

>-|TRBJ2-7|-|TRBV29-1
CSVGNYEQYF
TGCAGCGTTGGGAACTACGAGCAGTACTTC
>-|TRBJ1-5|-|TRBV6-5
CASSLQGYQPQHF
TGTGCCAGCAGCCTACAGGGCTATCAGCCCCAGCATTTT
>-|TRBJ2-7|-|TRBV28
CASSYSTEQYF
TGTGCCAGCAGTTATTCGACGGAGCAGTACTTC
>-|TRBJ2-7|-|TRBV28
CASSFGGSYEQYF
TGTGCCAGCAGTTTTGGAGGATCATACGAGCAGTACTTC
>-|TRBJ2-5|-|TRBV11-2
CASSTNGWGIPTQYF
TGTGCCAGCAGCACCAACGGTTGGGGCATCCCTACCCAGTACTTC
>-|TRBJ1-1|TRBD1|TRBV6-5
CASSLAGGAPNTEAFF
TGTGCCAGCAGTTTAGCAGGGGGCGCGCCGAACACTGAAGCTTTCTTT
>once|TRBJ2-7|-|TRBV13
CASSLQESSYEQYF
TGTGCCAGCAGCTTACAGGAGAGCTCCTACGAGCAGTACTTC
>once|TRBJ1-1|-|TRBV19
CASSHGQEAFF
TGTGCCAGTAGTCACGGACAGGAAGCTTTCTTT
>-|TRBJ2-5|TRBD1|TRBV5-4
CASSRRDRGLETQYF
TGTGCCAGCAGCCGCCGGGACAGGGGCTTGGAGACCCAGTACTTC
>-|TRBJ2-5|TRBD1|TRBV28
CASRQIPWTGQETQYF
TGTGCCAGCAGACAAATTCCTTGGACAGGACAAGAGACCCAGTACTTC
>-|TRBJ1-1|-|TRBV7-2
CASSLLSGSTEAFF
TGTGCCAGCAGCTTACTTTCAGGGAGCACTGAAGCTTTCTTT
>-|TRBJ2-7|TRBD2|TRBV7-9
CASSLATSGSPTSYEQYF
TGTGCCAGCAGCTTAGCTACTAGCGGGAGCCCCACCTCCTACGAGCAGTACTTC
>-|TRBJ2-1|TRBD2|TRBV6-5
CASSYRGGGYNEQFF
TGTGCCAGCAGTTACCGCGGGGGGGGCTACAATGAGCAGTTCTTC
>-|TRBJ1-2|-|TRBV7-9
CASSLQGGVSGYTF
TGTGCCAGCAGCTTACAGGGTGGAGTGAGTGGCTACACCTTC
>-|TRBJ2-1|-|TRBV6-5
CASSGSGNEQFF
TGTGCCAGCAGTGGAAGCGGCAATGAGCAGTTCTTC